The rows below give T cell receptor beta chains drawn from one sample of a study of vaccination and CD4 T cells after COVID-19. A single record per CDR3 protein comes from TCRdb applying MiXCR to the PCR reads. The sample lists some 21,000 distinct CDR3 sequences; around 60% were seen once. The source was CD4+ T cells from blood, collected before SARS-CoV-2 vaccination. These TCRs come from a human donor who had recovered from COVID-19. The CDR3 runs from the conserved cysteine through the conserved F or W. D genes are given only for firm matches. The size entry is marked missing in some rows and otherwise reads once, few, many or a size class.

clone_size,d_call,v_call,j_call,cdr3_nt,cdr3_aa
-,-,TRBV24-1,TRBJ2-2,TGTGCCACCAGTGCGTCGGTAGTCGGGGAGCTGTTTTTT,CATSASVVGELFF
-,-,TRBV20-1,TRBJ1-5,TGCAGTGCCGGAAGACCTAATCAGCCCCAGCATTTT,CSAGRPNQPQHF
-,TRBD2,TRBV7-9,TRBJ2-1,TGTGCCAGCAGCCCCGTCCCGGGACAGGTCTCTAGCGGGGGGGACTACAATGAGCAGTTCTTC,CASSPVPGQVSSGGDYNEQFF
once,-,TRBV7-3,TRBJ1-1,TGTGCCAGCAGCCGGACGGGGAACACTGAAGCTTTCTTT,CASSRTGNTEAFF
once,-,TRBV27,TRBJ2-3,TGTGCCAGCAGTTTGTCTCGGCCTAGCACAGATACGCAGTATTTT,CASSLSRPSTDTQYF
-,TRBD1,TRBV7-6,TRBJ2-5,TGTGCCAGCAGCTCGGACAGGGTCTTTCGGGCGATTCAAGAGACCCAGTACTTC,CASSSDRVFRAIQETQYF
-,-,TRBV19,TRBJ1-2,TGTGCCAGTAGTATGGCCGGGTACGCTAACTATGGCTACACCTTC,CASSMAGYANYGYTF
-,TRBD2,TRBV20-1,TRBJ2-2,TGCAGTGCTCGACTAGCGGGAGGTGGAACCGGGGAGCTGTTTTTT,CSARLAGGGTGELFF
few,-,TRBV7-9,TRBJ1-3,TGTGCCAGCAGCCCAGACGGTCCCGGCCTCACCATATATTTT,CASSPDGPGLTIYF
-,-,TRBV7-3,TRBJ1-1,TGTGCCAGCAGCTTAACGTCGAACACTGAAGCTTTCTTT,CASSLTSNTEAFF
-,-,TRBV20-1,TRBJ2-1,TGCAGTGCCCCGCTGATGAGAGCCTACAATGAGCAGTTCTTC,CSAPLMRAYNEQFF
-,TRBD2,TRBV30,TRBJ2-1,TGTGCCTGGAGTGTACCGACTAGCTCAAATGAGCAGTTCTTC,CAWSVPTSSNEQFF
-,TRBD2,TRBV6-1,TRBJ2-3,TGTGCCAGCCTAGCGGTTGATAAGGGTACGCAGTATTTT,CASLAVDKGTQYF
few,-,TRBV7-8,TRBJ2-5,TGTGCCAGCAGCTTAGCTCGGGCGGCAGGACAAGAGACCCAGTACTTC,CASSLARAAGQETQYF
-,-,TRBV2,TRBJ1-5,TGTGCCAGCAGTGAACTAGGGGGGACGGAGCAGCCCCAGCATTTT,CASSELGGTEQPQHF
-,TRBD1,TRBV10-1,TRBJ2-1,TGCGCCAGCTCCCCCGCGGGACAGGGAAACAATGAGCAGTTCTTC,CASSPAGQGNNEQFF
few,-,TRBV27,TRBJ1-5,TGTGCCAGTAGACCTCAGGGGTCAAGTCAGCCCCAGCATTTT,CASRPQGSSQPQHF
few,-,TRBV6-2/TRBV6-3,TRBJ1-5,TGTGCCAGCGGGGACCCGGGACAAGGACATCAGCCCCAGCATTTT,CASGDPGQGHQPQHF
-,TRBD2,TRBV7-2,TRBJ2-3,TGTGCCAGCAGCTTAGCGGTAGCGGGAGAAGGTACGCAGTATTTT,CASSLAVAGEGTQYF
-,-,TRBV2,TRBJ1-2,TGTGCCAGCAGTGGGTTGGGCTATGGCTACACCTTC,CASSGLGYGYTF
few,-,TRBV20-1,TRBJ1-4,TGCAGTGCTCTCTCTTTTTCGGGGGCTGGTGAAAAACTGTTTTTT,CSALSFSGAGEKLFF
-,TRBD2,TRBV7-2,TRBJ2-7,TGTGCCAGCAGCTTAGCGGCTAGCGGGAGAGGGGTTTACGAGCAGTACTTC,CASSLAASGRGVYEQYF
-,TRBD1,TRBV27,TRBJ2-2,TGTGCCAGCAGGACAGGGGCCGGGGAGCTGTTTTTT,CASRTGAGELFF
-,-,TRBV11-2,TRBJ2-5,TGTGCCAGCAACACCCTCGACAAAGAGACCCAGTACTTC,CASNTLDKETQYF
-,-,TRBV21-1,TRBJ1-1,TGTGCCAGCAGGACGGGGGGTGAAGCTTTCTTT,CASRTGGEAFF
-,-,TRBV7-3,TRBJ2-5,TGTGCCAGCAGTAGATCCCAGGGGGAGACCCAGTACTTC,CASSRSQGETQYF
-,TRBD1,TRBV7-2,TRBJ1-5,TGTGCCAGCAGCTTCTCGACAGGGGATCAGCCCCAGCATTTT,CASSFSTGDQPQHF